This section outlines one T cell receptor (beta chain) sequence together with its context. The antigen remains unidentified. The sample is drawn from a study of T cell responses to AZD1222 COVID-19 vaccine. Overall study results and limits: Sampling captured repertoires only after the peak T cell response. Seropositive AZD1222 recipients at baseline numbered only five to seven. Spike was spanned by vaccine-associated CD4 TCRs, with dominance at 160-218 and 743-854. Variant regions that are unmutated are reportedly the target of nearly half of spike-specific TCRs.

Data came from immunoSEQ multiplex PCR; TCRdb stores just in-frame clones and leaves some out. The sample includes roughly 120,000 clones, approximately 90% seen only once; the top ten take 1.6%. V lost 5 bases to trimming and J lost 6 bases; unmatched junction nucleotides: 4. The CDR3 consists of 15 residues. Germline values: CDR1 SGHAT, CDR2 FQDESV (reference sequence). The sample consisted of peripheral blood, taken on day 0 of AZD1222 vaccination. This sequence was found in an adult in good health. The chain couples TRBV11-1 to TRBJ2-1; 13 nucleotides agree with TRBD2. The CDR3 DNA sequence: TGTGCCAGCAGCGTACTAGCGGGGGGGGTCAATGAGCAGTTCTTC. This gives the protein CASSVLAGGVNEQFF. The full variable domain, with the rest looked up from reference TRBV11-1 and TRBJ2-1, is EAEVAQSPRYKITEKSQAVAFWCDPISGHATLYWYRQILGQGPELLVQFQDESVVDDSQLPKDRFSAERLKGVDSTLKIQPAELGDSAMYLCASSVLAGGVNEQFFGPGTRLTVL.